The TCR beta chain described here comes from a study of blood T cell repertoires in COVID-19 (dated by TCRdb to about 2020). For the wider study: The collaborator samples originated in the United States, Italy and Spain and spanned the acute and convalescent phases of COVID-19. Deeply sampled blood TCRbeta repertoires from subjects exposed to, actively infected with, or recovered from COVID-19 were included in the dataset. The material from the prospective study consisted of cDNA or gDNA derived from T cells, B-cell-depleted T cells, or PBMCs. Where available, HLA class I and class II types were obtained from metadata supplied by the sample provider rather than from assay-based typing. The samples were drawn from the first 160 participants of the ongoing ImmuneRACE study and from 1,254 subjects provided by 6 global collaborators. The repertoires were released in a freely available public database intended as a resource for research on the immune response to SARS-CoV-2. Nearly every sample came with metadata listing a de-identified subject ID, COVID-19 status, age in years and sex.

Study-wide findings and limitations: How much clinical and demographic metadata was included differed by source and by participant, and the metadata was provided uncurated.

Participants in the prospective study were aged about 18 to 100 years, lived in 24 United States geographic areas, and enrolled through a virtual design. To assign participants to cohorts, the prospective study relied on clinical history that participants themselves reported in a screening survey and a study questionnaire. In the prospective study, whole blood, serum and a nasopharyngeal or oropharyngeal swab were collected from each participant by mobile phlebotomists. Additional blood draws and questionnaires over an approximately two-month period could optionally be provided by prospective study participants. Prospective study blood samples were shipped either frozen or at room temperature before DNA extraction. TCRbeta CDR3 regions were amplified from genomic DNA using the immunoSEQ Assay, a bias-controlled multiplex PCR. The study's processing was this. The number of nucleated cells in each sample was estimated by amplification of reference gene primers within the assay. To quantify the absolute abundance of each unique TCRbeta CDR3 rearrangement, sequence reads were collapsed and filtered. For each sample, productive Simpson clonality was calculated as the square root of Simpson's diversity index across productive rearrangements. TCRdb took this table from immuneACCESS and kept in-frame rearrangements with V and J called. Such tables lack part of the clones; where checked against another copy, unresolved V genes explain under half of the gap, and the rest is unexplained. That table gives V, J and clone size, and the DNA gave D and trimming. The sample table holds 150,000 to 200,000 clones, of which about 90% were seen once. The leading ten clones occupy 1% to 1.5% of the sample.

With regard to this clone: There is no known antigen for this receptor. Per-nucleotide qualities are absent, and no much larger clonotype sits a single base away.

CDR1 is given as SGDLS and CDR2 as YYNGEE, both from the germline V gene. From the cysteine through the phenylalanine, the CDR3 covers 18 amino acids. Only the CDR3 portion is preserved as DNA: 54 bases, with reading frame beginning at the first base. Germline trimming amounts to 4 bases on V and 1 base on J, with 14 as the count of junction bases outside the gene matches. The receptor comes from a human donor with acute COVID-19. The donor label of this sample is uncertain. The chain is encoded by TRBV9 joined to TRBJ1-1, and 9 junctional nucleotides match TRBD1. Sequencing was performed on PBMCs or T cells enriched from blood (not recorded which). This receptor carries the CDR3 CASSLGGGQGRWNTEAFF. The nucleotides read TGTGCCAGCAGCCTAGGAGGAGGACAGGGGCGGTGGAACACTGAAGCTTTCTTT. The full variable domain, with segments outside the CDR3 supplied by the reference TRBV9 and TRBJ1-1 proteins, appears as DSGVTQTPKHLITATGQRVTLRCSPRSGDLSVYWYQQSLDQGLQFLIQYYNGEERAKGNILERFSAQQFPDLHSELNLSSLELGDSALYFCASSLGGGQGRWNTEAFFGQGTRLTVV.